This T cell receptor beta chain was sequenced for a study of blood T cell repertoires in COVID-19. Overall study: Researchers got acute and convalescent COVID-19 samples from the United States, Italy and Spain. Sources were T cells, B-cell-depleted T cells, or PBMCs; the material itself was cDNA or gDNA.

Trimming stripped 6 bases from V and 0 bases from J, with 15 bases between. The V gene's germline CDR1 is MGHRA and CDR2 YSYEKL. This CDR3 has 15 residues. Clones were read by immunoSEQ multiplex PCR, and TCRdb kept only the in-frame ones, dropping some. This table holds roughly 220,000 clones, approximately 86% found once. What was sequenced was PBMCs or T cells enriched from blood (not recorded which). The genes are TRBV4-1 and TRBJ2-7; TRBD2 might be the D (6 bases). This clonotype was sampled from a woman between 40 and 50 years old with acute COVID-19. The CDR3 loop reads CASRPVGGSSYEQYF. Here the CDR3 DNA reads TGCGCCAGCAGGCCGGTGGGGGGAAGCTCCTACGAGCAGTACTTC.